The 26 T cell receptor beta chains below come from one sample, sequenced in a study of beta chain features in type 1 diabetes. Study-level results: Researchers report that Type 1 diabetes patients had moderately but significantly shorter TCRB CDR3s across all four CD4+ subsets.

For these TCRs, the target antigens are not known. Expressed TCRB transcripts got sequenced, as all isolated RNA was reverse transcribed. The method was immunoSEQ multiplex PCR; TCRdb's version includes in-frame clones alone and lacks a portion of them. The table records approximately 260,000 clones, 20% of them present only once. The sample was naive CD4+ T cells from blood. The receptors originated from a middle-aged woman with type 1 diabetes.

The rearrangement uses TRBV28 and TRBJ2-5; 7 bases fit TRBD2. V dropped 3 bases and J dropped 4; count of bases not matched to a gene: 8. Germline lookup yields CDR1 MDHEN and CDR2 SYDVKM. CDR3 length: 15 residues. CDR3 DNA sequence: TGTGCCAGCAGTTTGGGAACTAGCGCCCGAGAGACCCAGTACTTC. Its protein product is CASSLGTSARETQYF.

This sequence joins TRBV9 and TRBJ1-2; 10 bases agree with TRBD1. In germline, CDR1 is SGDLS, CDR2 YYNGEE. Unmatched junction bases numbered 10, after V lost 0 bases and J lost 8 bases. The CDR3 spans 16 residues. The CDR3 loop reads CASSVERGDRGYGYTF. The CDR3 bases are TGTGCCAGCAGCGTAGAAAGGGGGGACAGGGGATACGGCTACACCTTC.

The chain joins TRBV5-1 to TRBJ2-3, with 8 bases aligning to TRBD1. Germline V gene data show CDR1 as SGHRS and CDR2 as YFSETQ. After removal of 1 base from V and 3 bases from J, the junction contained 13 bases not matched to a gene. CDR3 length equals 18 residues. This CDR3 reads CASSLIMRPGQDTDTQYF. Here the CDR3 DNA reads TGCGCCAGCAGCTTGATAATGAGACCGGGACAGGATACAGATACGCAGTATTTT. Looking up the rest from reference TRBV5-1 and TRBJ2-3 gives the full variable domain: KAGVTQTPRYLIKTRGQQVTLSCSPISGHRSVSWYQQTPGQGLQFLFEYFSETQRNKGNFPGRFSGRQFSNSRSEMNVSTLELGDSALYLCASSLIMRPGQDTDTQYFGPGTRLTVL.

The table lists this clone with a few counts. The V gene is TRBV28, the J gene TRBJ1-2, with a weak D call TRBD1 (5 bases). Per the germline V gene, CDR1 is MDHEN and CDR2 is SYDVKM. The CDR3 totals 14 residues. The V gene lost 3 bases and the J gene lost 3 bases, with 11 bases spanning the gap. CDR3: CASSFRGRDYGYTF. The CDR3 DNA sequence: TGTGCCAGCAGTTTTCGGGGGAGGGACTATGGCTACACCTTC.

In this sample, this clone turned up once. V gene TRBV21-1 combines with J gene TRBJ1-2. TRBV21-1 is a pseudogene. CDR3 length equals 12 residues. This CDR3 reads CASSRLREGYTF. CDR3 nucleotides: TGTGCCAGCAGCCGGTTGAGGGAAGGCTACACCTTC.

Notes on this clone: This sample includes further DNA sequences coding for the same CDR3. The V call is TRBV30, the J call TRBJ1-1; 7 bases align to TRBD1. Trimming at V came to 1 base and at J to 1 base, leaving 0 bases not matched to a gene. The CDR3 sequence is 13 residues long. CDR1 and CDR2 (germline): GTSNPN, SVGIG (reference sequence). The CDR3 region is CAWSGQGNTEAFF. CDR3 nucleotides: TGTGCCTGGAGTGGACAGGGGAACACTGAAGCTTTCTTT.

The chain joins TRBV9 to TRBJ1-2; maybe TRBD1 (6 bases). Germline-derived CDR1 and CDR2 are SGDLS and YYNGEE. Trimming stripped 3 bases from V and 1 base from J, with 19 bases between. The CDR3 sequence is 17 residues long. Written as DNA, the CDR3 is TGTGCCAGCAGCGGAGAGGTTTCTACAGGGTTTAACTATGGCTACACCTTC. Amino acids: CASSGEVSTGFNYGYTF.

The genes are TRBV15 and TRBJ2-2, with TRBD1 matching 12 bases. The J segment lost 7 bases and the V segment lost 10 bases, leaving 10 bases of the junction unmatched. Germline V gene lookup returns CDR1 LNHNV and CDR2 YYDKDF (reference sequence). There are 15 residues in the CDR3. The CDR3 DNA reads TGTGCCAGCTCCCGGGACAGGGGGCTGAACGGGGAGCTGTTTTTT. Translation: CASSRDRGLNGELFF.

The chain carries TRBV28 and TRBJ2-1, with TRBD2 as a possible D gene (5 bases). Trimming took 4 bases from V and 2 from J, leaving 6 bases between them. CDR1 is MDHEN, CDR2 SYDVKM, per germline. There are 13 residues in the CDR3. CDR3: CASSSGTYNEQFF. The CDR3 DNA follows: TGTGCCAGCAGTTCCGGGACCTACAATGAGCAGTTCTTC. Variable domain in full (rest from reference TRBV28 and TRBJ2-1): DVKVTQSSRYLVKRTGEKVFLECVQDMDHENMFWYRQDPGLGLRLIYFSYDVKMKEKGDIPEGYSVSREKKERFSLILESASTNQTSMYLCASSSGTYNEQFFGPGTRLTVL.

V gene TRBV7-9 combines with J gene TRBJ2-1, with 8 bases that match TRBD2. V trimming: 5 bases; J trimming: 0 bases; junction bases outside the gene matches: 9. The CDR3 has 17 amino acids. Germline lookup yields CDR1 SEHNR and CDR2 FQNEAQ (reference sequence). This CDR3 is CASSLPSGPSSYNEQFF. The CDR3 nucleotides read TGTGCCAGCAGCCTCCCTAGCGGGCCGAGCTCCTACAATGAGCAGTTCTTC. The variable domain in full, with the rest retrieved from reference TRBV7-9 and TRBJ2-1, is DTGVSQNPRHKITKRGQNVTFRCDPISEHNRLYWYRQTLGQGPEFLTYFQNEAQLEKSRLLSDRFSAERPKGSFSTLEIQRTEQGDSAMYLCASSLPSGPSSYNEQFFGPGTRLTVL.

The V and J genes are TRBV6-5 and TRBJ1-2; 8 bases align to TRBD1. The V gene's germline CDR1 is MNHEY and CDR2 SVGAGI. The trim removed 6 bases at V and 3 bases at J, leaving 9 bases unmatched. The CDR3 covers 15 residues. CDR3 DNA sequence: TGTGCCAGCAGGGACAGGGAAAGGGTTTACTATGGCTACACCTTC. This sequence encodes CASRDRERVYYGYTF.

This chain joins TRBV2 and TRBJ2-1, with 11 bases identical to TRBD1. With 5 bases clipped from V and 9 bases from J, the junction kept 9 bases outside the gene matches. CDR3 size: 15 residues. Germline V gene lookup returns CDR1 SNHLY and CDR2 FYNNEI. The CDR3 spells CASSPVGTGGSEQFF. As DNA, the CDR3 is TGTGCCAGCAGTCCGGTTGGGACAGGGGGGAGTGAGCAGTTCTTC.

This clone was counted only a few times. The DNA for the CDR3 is TGTGCCAGCAGCTTAACCTCCGGGACAGGGAATGAAAAACTGTTTTTT. Translation gives CASSLTSGTGNEKLFF. V and J are TRBV5-4 and TRBJ1-4; 9 nucleotides match TRBD1. This CDR3 comprises 16 residues. In germline, CDR1 is SGHNT, CDR2 YYREEE (reference sequence). V shed 2 bases and J 5 bases; nucleotides not matched to a gene: 7.

This clone showed up just a few times. The chain couples TRBV4-3 to TRBJ1-2, with a possible D match to TRBD1 (6 bases). CDR1 and CDR2 (germline): LGHNA, YSLEER. Between the trimmed V and J ends, which lost 0 bases and 0 bases, there was a span of 8 bases. The CDR3 contains 15 residues. The CDR3 sequence is CASSQEDRSNYGYTF. The CDR3 region has the DNA TGCGCCAGCAGCCAAGAGGACAGATCTAACTATGGCTACACCTTC.

This clone was recorded a few times. The V gene is TRBV4-1, the J gene TRBJ1-5, with unresolved D. The germline V gene has CDR1 MGHRA and CDR2 YSYEKL. Trimming stripped 4 bases from V and 2 bases from J, with 12 bases between. This CDR3 has 15 amino acids. CDR3 residues: CASSLGGIGNQPQHF. The CDR3 DNA is TGCGCCAGCAGCCTAGGAGGGATTGGCAATCAGCCCCAGCATTTT.

The chain combines TRBV4-2 with TRBJ2-7, with D possibly matching TRBD1 (6 bases). The CDR3 extends over 16 amino acids. Trimming took off 0 bases at V and 3 bases at J, with 15 bases between the two ends. Germline-derived CDR1 and CDR2 are LGHNA and YNFKEQ. CDR3 sequence (DNA): TGTGCCAGCAGCCAAGAGTTGAGACAGGATCTCTACGAGCAGTACTTC. As protein: CASSQELRQDLYEQYF.

The chain recombines TRBV4-1 with TRBJ1-2, with 8 positions matching TRBD1. From germline, CDR1 is MGHRA and CDR2 YSYEKL. V was pared by 4 bases and J by 4 bases, with 8 bases of the junction left unmatched. The CDR3 is 15 residues long. The CDR3 spells CASSPDRGYSYGYTF. The CDR3 DNA reads TGCGCCAGCAGCCCAGACAGGGGATATAGCTATGGCTACACCTTC.

This clone was detected a few times. The chain recombines TRBV18 with TRBJ2-5; 9 bases line up with TRBD2. Germline loops: CDR1 KGHSH, CDR2 LQKENI. With 0 bases clipped from V and 3 bases from J, the junction kept 5 bases outside the gene matches. This CDR3 comprises 16 residues. The CDR3 is CASSPPRGRAKETQYF. The CDR3 nucleotides read TGTGCCAGCTCACCACCGCGCGGGAGGGCCAAAGAGACCCAGTACTTC.

V usage is TRBV5-1 and J usage is TRBJ1-4; 9 positions agree with TRBD1. Germline V CDR1 and CDR2: SGHRS, YFSETQ. V shed 1 base and J 8 bases; nucleotides not matched to a gene: 3. This CDR3 spans 14 amino acids. The CDR3 DNA sequence: TGCGCCAGCAGCTTGAGGACAGGGGAAGAAAAACTGTTTTTT. It specifies CASSLRTGEEKLFF.

This clone has just a few counts. The V gene is TRBV5-4, the J gene TRBJ2-3, with 14 positions matching TRBD2. CDR3 length equals 15 residues. The germline CDR1 and CDR2 sequences are SGHNT and YYREEE (reference sequence). The ends lost 5 bases at V and 6 bases at J; junction bases unmatched: 5. The DNA of the CDR3 is TGTGCCAGCAGTCCGACTAGCGGGAGGGCGGATACGCAGTATTTT. It encodes CASSPTSGRADTQYF.

This clone showed up just a few times. This chain connects TRBV5-1 to TRBJ1-5, with a tentative D call TRBD1 (5 bases). The CDR3 spans 15 residues. The germline gives CDR1 SGHRS, CDR2 YFSETQ. Trimming pared 0 bases from V and 6 bases from J, leaving 13 bases between. The chain's CDR3 is CASSLDAGFAQPQHF. The DNA of the CDR3 is TGCGCCAGCAGCTTGGATGCAGGGTTCGCTCAGCCCCAGCATTTT.

This chain connects TRBV19 to TRBJ2-6, with D possibly TRBD1 on 7 matching bases. CDR1 and CDR2 (germline): LNHDA, SQIVND (reference sequence). Trimming removed 10 bases from V and 2 bases from J, with 21 bases in between. The CDR3 spans 17 residues. The DNA for the CDR3 is TGTGCCACCGCTCACAGGGGAGGAATTACTGGGGCCAACGTCCTGACTTTC. Translated, it gives CATAHRGGITGANVLTF. The entire variable domain, with the rest obtained from reference TRBV19 and TRBJ2-6, is as follows: DGGITQSPKYLFRKEGQNVTLSCEQNLNHDAMYWYRQDPGQGLRLIYYSQIVNDFQKGDIAEGYSVSREKKESFPLTVTSAQKNPTAFYLCATAHRGGITGANVLTFGAGSRLTVL.

The V and J genes are TRBV18 and TRBJ2-5; unclear D gene. The V gene's germline CDR1 is KGHSH and CDR2 LQKENI. Trimming shortened V by 2 bases and J by 2 bases, and 12 bases separated the two germline ends. The CDR3 spans 15 residues. The CDR3 loop is CASSPKVNRQETQYF. The DNA of the CDR3 is TGTGCCAGCTCACCAAAGGTTAACAGACAAGAGACCCAGTACTTC.

Only a few counts were recorded for this clone. This chain connects TRBV30 to TRBJ2-1, with a possible D match to TRBD2 (6 bases). Germline lookup yields CDR1 GTSNPN and CDR2 SVGIG (reference sequence). Trimming took 7 bases from V and 4 from J, leaving 14 bases between them. This CDR3 spans 13 amino acids. As DNA, the CDR3 is TGTGCCTCCCGCGGGGCAGGATACAATGAGCAGTTCTTC. This gives the protein CASRGAGYNEQFF. Full variable domain (rest looked up from reference TRBV30 and TRBJ2-1): SQTIHQWPATLVQPVGSPLSLECTVEGTSNPNLYWYRQAAGRGLQLLFYSVGIGQISSEVPQNLSASRPQDRQFILSSKKLLLSDSGFYLCASRGAGYNEQFFGPGTRLTVL.

This clone came up a few times. The chain uses TRBV28 and TRBJ1-6, with D perhaps TRBD1 (6 bases). The V end lost 4 bases, the J end lost 10 bases, and 17 bases lay between the germline ends. There are 15 residues in the CDR3. Germline V gives CDR1 MDHEN, CDR2 SYDVKM. The CDR3 reads CASSSDRLRDSPLHF. As DNA, the CDR3 is TGTGCCAGCAGTTCCGACAGGCTCAGGGACTCACCCCTCCACTTT.

This clone was seen a few times. This chain uses TRBV18 with TRBJ2-7; TRBD2 aligns across 7 bases. V gave up 3 bases and J gave up 3 bases; unmatched junction bases: 2. The length of the CDR3 is 13 residues. Germline V gene lookup returns CDR1 KGHSH and CDR2 LQKENI. CDR3 nucleotides: TGTGCCAGCTCACCCCGCGGGGGCTACGAGCAGTACTTC. Translating gives CASSPRGGYEQYF.